This record covers a single TCR beta chain. Its antigen is unknown. Sequencing was performed with immunoSEQ multiplex PCR; in TCRdb, only in-frame clones are kept and a portion is missing. The table lists 1,500 to 2,000 clones, roughly 68% of them singletons. These data come from a study of Tregs in tolerant kidney transplant recipients. General study points: The most relevant donor-specific Treg TCRbeta repertoire apparently came from expansion with activated donor B cells. This study did not directly address biological reproducibility.

This CDR3 has 13 amino acids. V lost 3 bases, J lost 2 bases, and 9 bases lay in between. Germline V gives CDR1 SGHRS, CDR2 YFSETQ. This TCR was sampled from a human donor in good health. The sequencing input was CD8+ T cells from blood cultured with allogeneic cells. The genes are TRBV5-1 and TRBJ2-7; no clear D gene. Here the CDR3 reads CASSWGSTYEQYF. In nucleotides, the CDR3 is TGCGCCAGCAGCTGGGGATCAACCTACGAGCAGTACTTC.